This is a list of T cell receptor beta chains from one sample in a study of cytotoxic CD8 clonotypes in ibrutinib-treated CLL. Sequencing used immunoSEQ multiplex PCR; TCRdb keeps in-frame clones, though not all of them. The sample consists of a few hundred thousand clones, 70% to 80% of them appearing once. Specimen: PBMCs, collected before ibrutinib treatment. The source of these receptors is a human donor with chronic lymphocytic leukemia. Both conserved end residues are part of each CDR3. The D gene is left open where the match is weak. Only part of the rows carry a size: once, few, many, or a class if the clone is expanded.

clone size,CDR3 length,V gene,D gene,J gene,CDR3 protein,CDR3 DNA
-,17,TRBV9,TRBD1,TRBJ2-6,CASSERTGRTGANVLTF,TGTGCCAGCAGCGAAAGGACAGGACGCACTGGGGCCAACGTCCTGACTTTC
-,15,TRBV27,-,TRBJ1-5,CASSLSGAGDSPQHF,TGTGCCAGCAGTCTTTCAGGTGCGGGGGATTCTCCCCAGCATTTT
-,15,TRBV2,-,TRBJ1-2,CASSEGGQLYYGYTF,TGTGCCAGCAGTGAAGGCGGTCAGCTCTACTATGGCTACACCTTC
-,14,TRBV9,-,TRBJ2-2,CASSVGPGTGELFF,TGTGCCAGCAGCGTAGGTCCCGGGACCGGGGAGCTGTTTTTT
-,13,TRBV11-2,-,TRBJ1-5,CASSMDLNQPQHF,TGTGCCAGCAGCATGGACCTTAATCAGCCCCAGCATTTT
-,13,TRBV29-1,-,TRBJ2-3,CSVESRGADTQYF,TGCAGCGTTGAGAGCAGGGGTGCAGATACGCAGTATTTT
-,13,TRBV5-4,-,TRBJ2-1,CASSLGGTFEQFF,TGTGCCAGCAGCTTGGGCGGTACGTTCGAGCAGTTCTTC
-,13,TRBV19,-,TRBJ1-1,CASSVTGNTEAFF,TGTGCCAGTAGTGTGACAGGGAACACTGAAGCTTTCTTT
-,16,TRBV28,TRBD1,TRBJ2-1,CASRRNRDRGDNEQFF,TGTGCCAGCAGAAGGAACCGGGACAGGGGAGACAATGAGCAGTTCTTC
-,17,TRBV28,-,TRBJ2-7,CASSLVVGQGISYEQYF,TGTGCCAGCAGTTTGGTAGTGGGGCAGGGAATTTCCTACGAGCAGTACTTC
few,15,TRBV30,TRBD1,TRBJ2-2,CAWSVQGQDSGELFF,TGTGCCTGGAGTGTACAGGGACAGGATTCCGGGGAGCTGTTTTTT
-,16,TRBV9,TRBD2,TRBJ2-5,CASSGSSGRLKETQYF,TGTGCCAGCAGCGGGTCTAGCGGGAGGTTGAAAGAGACCCAGTACTTC
-,17,TRBV5-1,TRBD1,TRBJ2-7,CASSLGLRDRSSVEQYF,TGCGCCAGCAGCTTGGGTCTCCGGGACAGATCTTCTGTCGAGCAGTACTTC
-,15,TRBV6-5,TRBD2,TRBJ2-5,CATRTSGTQVETQYF,TGTGCCACCCGGACTAGCGGGACACAAGTAGAGACCCAGTACTTC
-,14,TRBV5-4,-,TRBJ1-1,CASSLGTLNTEAFF,TGTGCCAGCAGCTTGGGGACACTGAACACTGAAGCTTTCTTT
-,16,TRBV28,TRBD1,TRBJ2-7,CASSYQTGGLPIEQYF,TGTGCCAGCAGTTACCAGACAGGGGGCCTTCCTATAGAGCAGTACTTC
-,16,TRBV5-4,TRBD2,TRBJ2-1,CASSFTLSGKRNEQFF,TGTGCCAGCAGCTTTACGCTAAGCGGGAAGCGAAATGAGCAGTTCTTC
-,19,TRBV21-1,-,TRBJ2-7,CASGGQDKGKIAAGYEQYF,TGTGCCAGCGGGGGCCAGGACAAGGGAAAAATAGCGGCTGGCTACGAGCAGTACTTC
-,14,TRBV5-1,-,TRBJ1-1,CASAQGRGNTEAFF,TGCGCCAGCGCCCAAGGCAGGGGGAACACTGAAGCTTTCTTT
few,19,TRBV19,TRBD2,TRBJ2-2,CASSLGLVAGGPGTGELFF,TGTGCCAGTAGCCTGGGGTTAGTAGCGGGAGGGCCGGGCACCGGGGAGCTGTTTTTT
-,11,TRBV30,-,TRBJ1-1,CAWSAAVEAFF,TGTGCCTGGAGTGCGGCAGTTGAAGCTTTCTTT
-,16,TRBV5-6,TRBD2,TRBJ2-7,CASSSRTSGRTYEQYF,TGTGCCAGCAGCTCCCGGACTAGCGGGAGGACTTACGAGCAGTACTTC
few,12,TRBV11-2,-,TRBJ2-5,CASSGVTETQYF,TGTGCCAGCAGCGGGGTAACAGAGACCCAGTACTTC
-,14,TRBV19,-,TRBJ1-2,CASSPPVLNYGYTF,TGTGCCAGTAGTCCCCCCGTGCTGAACTATGGCTACACCTTC
-,17,TRBV30,TRBD1,TRBJ1-3,CAWSVRRTGLSGNTIYF,TGTGCCTGGAGTGTCAGGCGGACAGGGCTTTCCGGAAACACCATATATTTT
-,14,TRBV4-2,-,TRBJ2-7,CASSQDLNSYEQYF,TGTGCCAGCAGCCAAGATCTTAATAGCTACGAGCAGTACTTC